This is a list of T cell receptor beta chains from one sample in a study of blood T cell repertoires in COVID-19. Assay used: immunoSEQ multiplex PCR; TCRdb lists only in-frame clones, some missing. The table includes a few hundred thousand clones, 70% to 90% detected once. The specimen was PBMCs or T cells enriched from blood (not recorded which). Receptors were obtained from a woman aged 18-29 years who had recovered from COVID-19. CDR3s include the opening cysteine and the closing phenylalanine or tryptophan. D genes are given only for firm matches. The size of a clone is reported for some rows only, either as once, few or many, or as a class for expanded clones.

cdr3_nt	cdr3_aa	d_call	j_call	v_call	cdr3_length	clone_size
TGCGCCAGCAGCTTGCTGGCTAGCGGGGGGGCCGGGGAGACCCAGTACTTC	CASSLLASGGAGETQYF	TRBD2	TRBJ2-5	TRBV5-1	17	.
TGTGCCAGCAGTGAAGAGGCGCCGAGGAGTCGGTACTTC	CASSEEAPRSRYF	.	TRBJ2-7	TRBV6-1	13	few
TGTGCCAGCAGCCAAGATTCAGGTACCAATCAGCCCCAGCATTTT	CASSQDSGTNQPQHF	.	TRBJ1-5	TRBV4-2	15	.
TGTGCCAGCTCCCCCGAAGGGGGCGGGTATGGCTACACCTTC	CASSPEGGGYGYTF	TRBD1	TRBJ1-2	TRBV4-2	14	.
TGCAGTGCTAGTGCGGGGGAGGAGACCCAGTACTTC	CSASAGEETQYF	TRBD2	TRBJ2-5	TRBV20-1	12	.
TGCGCCAGCAGCTTCAGGGGTAGAAACACTGAAGCTTTCTTT	CASSFRGRNTEAFF	.	TRBJ1-1	TRBV5-1	14	.
TGTGCCAGCAGATTAACCGGACAGGTTAACTATGGCTACACCTTC	CASRLTGQVNYGYTF	TRBD1	TRBJ1-2	TRBV27	15	.
TGTGCCAGTAGTGGGCAGGGCGATCAGCCCCAGCATTTT	CASSGQGDQPQHF	.	TRBJ1-5	TRBV19	13	.
TGCGCCAGCAGTGAGACGACCGGGTATAATGAGCAGTTCTTC	CASSETTGYNEQFF	.	TRBJ2-1	TRBV10-1	14	.
TGTGCCAGCAGTCCGGGACAGGGTTTCGAGCAGTTCTTC	CASSPGQGFEQFF	TRBD1	TRBJ2-1	TRBV12-3/TRBV12-4	13	.
TGTGCCAGCAGCCACCCCCAGACTAGTCTGGAACTGGGGACCCAGTACTTC	CASSHPQTSLELGTQYF	.	TRBJ2-5	TRBV14	17	.
TGTGCCAGCAGTCCGGGACAGGGGGCCCACGAGCAGTACTTC	CASSPGQGAHEQYF	TRBD1	TRBJ2-7	TRBV28	14	.
TGTGCCACCAGCAGAACCAAACTTTCAGGGGGCTCGGCTGGCTACACCTTC	CATSRTKLSGGSAGYTF	TRBD1	TRBJ1-2	TRBV15	17	once
TGCGCCAGCAGCTTGTTCGGGACAGGGTCTGACGAGCAGTACTTC	CASSLFGTGSDEQYF	TRBD1	TRBJ2-7	TRBV5-1	15	.
TGCAGCGTTGAAGAGAGGACTAGCTCCTACAATGAGCAGTTCTTC	CSVEERTSSYNEQFF	TRBD2	TRBJ2-1	TRBV29-1	15	.
TGTGCCAGCTCACCGACAGCCCTGAGGGAGACCCAGTACTTC	CASSPTALRETQYF	.	TRBJ2-5	TRBV18	14	.
TGTGCCAGCAGCTCCTGGGACAGTTGGGGGAACACTGAAGCTTTCTTT	CASSSWDSWGNTEAFF	TRBD1	TRBJ1-1	TRBV5-4	16	.
TGTGCCAGCAGCCCCGAAGGGACTAGCGGTCCCTACTCCTTTTTCACAGATACGCAGTATTTT	CASSPEGTSGPYSFFTDTQYF	TRBD2	TRBJ2-3	TRBV4-2	21	.
TGCGCCAGCACCCTCGGGACAACCTCTGGAAACACCATATATTTT	CASTLGTTSGNTIYF	.	TRBJ1-3	TRBV4-1	15	.
TGTGCCAGCAGTGAAAGGGCTAGCGGACTCAATGAGCAGTTCTTC	CASSERASGLNEQFF	TRBD2	TRBJ2-1	TRBV6-1	15	.
TGTGCCAGTAGTGGGACTAGCGCACAGGCCACGCAGTATTTT	CASSGTSAQATQYF	TRBD2	TRBJ2-3	TRBV19	14	.
TGTGCCAGCAGCTTAGCGGGAGGGCCCAGTAAGACCCAGTACTTC	CASSLAGGPSKTQYF	TRBD2	TRBJ2-5	TRBV28	15	.
TGTGCCAGCAGGCAGGGGATGGATGAAAAACTGTTTTTT	CASRQGMDEKLFF	.	TRBJ1-4	TRBV27	13	few
TGTGCCAGCTCACCAGGTTTGTCAGGGGAAGATACGCAGTATTTT	CASSPGLSGEDTQYF	.	TRBJ2-3	TRBV18	15	.
TGTGCCAGCAGTGCAGGGTACACTGAAGCTTTCTTT	CASSAGYTEAFF	.	TRBJ1-1	TRBV12-3/TRBV12-4	12	.
TGTGCCAGCAGCTTGGACAGGTTGTACACAGATACGCAGTATTTT	CASSLDRLYTDTQYF	TRBD1	TRBJ2-3	TRBV9	15	few
TGTGCCAGCAGTTCATCCGGGACAGATTTCCTCTATGGCTACACCTTC	CASSSSGTDFLYGYTF	TRBD1	TRBJ1-2	TRBV28	16	.
TGCGCCAGCAGCTTGGGACAGGGGGTGTACGGGGAGCTGTTTTTT	CASSLGQGVYGELFF	TRBD1	TRBJ2-2	TRBV5-1	15	few
TGCGCCAGCACCGCAGGAGGGGGCGAAGCTTTCTTT	CASTAGGGEAFF	TRBD1	TRBJ1-1	TRBV5-1	12	.
TGTGCCTGGAGGCCCCGGGGGGCCTATCCCTCTGGAAACACCATATATTTT	CAWRPRGAYPSGNTIYF	.	TRBJ1-3	TRBV30	17	.
TGCGCCAGCAGCTTGGTACTTGGGACAGGGTTGGTCCACGAGCAGTACTTC	CASSLVLGTGLVHEQYF	TRBD1	TRBJ2-7	TRBV5-1	17	.
TGTGCCAGCAGTTATGAGACTAGCGGGAGGGCCGGTGAGCAGTTCTTC	CASSYETSGRAGEQFF	TRBD2	TRBJ2-1	TRBV6-9	16	.
TGTGCCAGCAGCAATGAGGCACGGAACTATGGCTACACCTTC	CASSNEARNYGYTF	.	TRBJ1-2	TRBV21-1	14	.
TGTGCCAGCAGCTTATTAGCGGACCTCCCACGAGATACGCAGTATTTT	CASSLLADLPRDTQYF	.	TRBJ2-3	TRBV13	16	.
TGCAGCGTTGAGATCAGACAGGGGGAAATCTATGGCTACACCTTC	CSVEIRQGEIYGYTF	TRBD1	TRBJ1-2	TRBV29-1	15	.
TGCAGTGCTAGTATAAGCGGGTCCTACGAGCAGTACTTC	CSASISGSYEQYF	.	TRBJ2-7	TRBV20-1	13	.
TGCGCCAGCAAAGGGTGGGGGGACACTGAAGCTTTCTTT	CASKGWGDTEAFF	.	TRBJ1-1	TRBV5-1	13	once
TGTGCCAGCACCCCTGCGGGGGTCGTGGGAGAGACCCAGTACTTC	CASTPAGVVGETQYF	TRBD2	TRBJ2-5	TRBV6-5	15	.
TGTGCCAGCAGCAGGACAGCCGCAACTAATGAAAAACTGTTTTTT	CASSRTAATNEKLFF	.	TRBJ1-4	TRBV2	15	.
TGTGCCAGCAGCAACCGGGCGGGGAAGCGCAATCAGCCCCAGCATTTT	CASSNRAGKRNQPQHF	.	TRBJ1-5	TRBV21-1	16	few
TGTGCCAGCAGGAGCGGGCTAGCGACCTACGAGCAGTACTTC	CASRSGLATYEQYF	.	TRBJ2-7	TRBV13	14	.
TGTGCCAGCAGCTTTACAGGGACGAACACTGAAGCTTTCTTT	CASSFTGTNTEAFF	.	TRBJ1-1	TRBV5-8	14	.
TGTGCCAGCAGTCCGTCAGGGACAGGGGGCCCCAATCAGCCCCAGCATTTT	CASSPSGTGGPNQPQHF	TRBD1	TRBJ1-5	TRBV27	17	.
TGTGCCTGGCAAAGACAGGCCTACGAGCAGTACTTC	CAWQRQAYEQYF	.	TRBJ2-7	TRBV30	12	once
TGTGCCAGCTCACCGTTAACAGCCTCCACAGATACGCAGTATTTT	CASSPLTASTDTQYF	.	TRBJ2-3	TRBV18	15	.
TGTGCCAGCTCACTGGACAGGGCATGGAACTATGGCTACACCTTC	CASSLDRAWNYGYTF	TRBD1	TRBJ1-2	TRBV18	15	few
TGCGCCCGCAGGGCCTCGGGGGGGAGTCAGCCCCAGCATTTT	CARRASGGSQPQHF	.	TRBJ1-5	TRBV5-1	14	.
TGTGCCTGGAGTGTTGGCGGGGGAGCATGGGAGACCCAGTACTTC	CAWSVGGGAWETQYF	TRBD2	TRBJ2-5	TRBV30	15	once
TGTGCCAGCAGTACGACAGCGAACACTGAAGCTTTCTTT	CASSTTANTEAFF	.	TRBJ1-1	TRBV6-5	13	.
TGCGCCAGCAGCTATGGACAGGGAGGGGAGACCCAGTACTTC	CASSYGQGGETQYF	.	TRBJ2-5	TRBV5-1	14	.
TGCAGCGCGCTTCAGGGCTCTGGGGCCAACGTCCTGACTTTC	CSALQGSGANVLTF	.	TRBJ2-6	TRBV29-1	14	.
TGTGCCAGCAGCCGGGGGACAGGGGGCTTTGTTGAAAAACTGTTTTTT	CASSRGTGGFVEKLFF	TRBD1	TRBJ1-4	TRBV7-9	16	.
TGTGCCAGCAGCTTGGTTGAGGGCGCCGGGGAGCTGTTTTTT	CASSLVEGAGELFF	.	TRBJ2-2	TRBV5-6	14	once
TGTGCCAGCAGCTTAGGGGGCTCCGGCGGGGCGAACACTGAAGCTTTCTTT	CASSLGGSGGANTEAFF	.	TRBJ1-1	TRBV7-9	17	few
TGCGCCAGCAGCAGCGCAGGGGGCGAATCCTACGAGCAGTACTTC	CASSSAGGESYEQYF	TRBD1	TRBJ2-7	TRBV5-1	15	.